This T cell receptor beta chain was identified during a study of CDR3 diversity in severe acne. TCRdb reprocessed the PCR reads with MiXCR, giving one entry per CDR3 protein. This repertoire shows tens of thousands of distinct CDR3 sequences, around 49% found once; its top ten account for more than 13%. This clonotype was observed many times. This TCR derives from a male donor in good health, without acne. The sample consisted of blood.

CDR3 amino acids: CASSQEWGVLNEQFF. In nucleotides, the CDR3 is TGTGCCAGCAGCCAAGAGTGGGGGGTTCTTAATGAGCAGTTCTTC. This sequence joins TRBV4-2 and TRBJ2-1; tentative D call: TRBD2 (6 bases). This CDR3 comprises 15 residues. V was pared by 0 bases and J by 7 bases, with 13 bases between. CDR1 and CDR2 from the germline V gene are LGHNA and YNFKEQ.